A single sample gave rise to the 13 T cell receptor beta chains below, sequenced in a study of shared clonotypes between healthy human individuals. Using immunoSEQ multiplex PCR, the repertoire was profiled, and TCRdb retains in-frame clones only, with some absent. The table records over a million clones, approximately 96% of them present only once. The sequenced material came from naive CD4+ T cells sorted from blood. Described subset: CD45RA+ positively selected. These receptor sequences come from a man aged 30 to 39 in good health.

In its sample, this clone was seen once. The gene calls are TRBV5-5 and TRBJ2-7, with 8 bases fitting TRBD2. The CDR3 totals 16 residues. Germline CDR1 is SGHKS and CDR2 is YYEKEE (reference sequence). With V trimmed by 6 bases and J by 3 bases, 14 bases remained unmatched. As DNA, the CDR3 is TGTGCCAGCAACCGGGGGGGGAACCCTGGGAGCTACGAGCAGTACTTC. Amino acid sequence: CASNRGGNPGSYEQYF.

CDR3 bases: TGTGCCAGCAGCAGGGTGGATGGCGAGCAGTACTTC. Residues: CASSRVDGEQYF. The rearrangement uses TRBV7-2 and TRBJ2-7; D is unresolved. This CDR3 region has 12 residues. Per the germline V gene, CDR1 is SGHTA and CDR2 is FQGNSA. The V and J ends lost 5 bases and 6 bases respectively, with 11 bases between them.

The chain has TRBV30 and TRBJ1-2, with D perhaps TRBD1 (5 bases). Germline V lookup: CDR1 GTSNPN, CDR2 SVGIG (reference sequence). This CDR3 comprises 13 residues. The ends were cut back, 0 bases at V and 8 bases at J, with 13 bases in the middle. The CDR3 region is CAWSVKGLGGYTF. Here the CDR3 DNA reads TGTGCCTGGAGTGTGAAGGGGCTGGGCGGCTACACCTTC.

The chain combines TRBV11-2 with TRBJ2-1; tentative D call: TRBD1 (5 bases). Germline CDR1 and CDR2: SGHAT and FQNNGV. V was clipped by 0 bases and J by 8 bases, with 14 bases between them. This CDR3 is built from 15 residues. CDR3 amino acids: CASSLDLQARDEQFF. The CDR3 DNA reads TGTGCCAGCAGCTTAGATCTACAGGCCCGGGATGAGCAGTTCTTC.

This chain connects TRBV2 to TRBJ1-2; 9 nucleotides align to TRBD1. This CDR3 has 14 residues. Germline V gives CDR1 SNHLY, CDR2 FYNNEI. V shed 9 bases, J shed 7 bases, and the junction held 12 bases outside the gene matches. CDR3 sequence (DNA): TGTGCCAGGAGGGACAGGGATCGGTCTGGTGGCTACACCTTC. This sequence encodes CARRDRDRSGGYTF. Variable domain in full (rest from reference TRBV2 and TRBJ1-2): EPEVTQTPSHQVTQMGQEVILRCVPISNHLYFYWYRQILGQKVEFLVSFYNNEISEKSEIFDDQFSVERPDGSNFTLKIRSTKLEDSAMYFCARRDRDRSGGYTFGSGTRLTVV.

The chain uses TRBV10-2 and TRBJ2-1, with D possibly being TRBD2 (7 bases). This CDR3 comprises 12 residues. V lost 3 bases and J lost 9, with 9 bases in between. Germline assignment: CDR1 WSHSY and CDR2 SAAADI. DNA for the CDR3: TGCGCCAGCAGTGACCGGGGGGCTGAGCAGTTCTTC. Encoded protein: CASSDRGAEQFF.

The chain couples TRBV7-1 to TRBJ2-7; TRBD1 agrees at 7 bases. Being an ORF, TRBV7-1 has a function that is uncertain. V gave up 5 bases and J gave up 1 base; unmatched junction bases: 11. There are 16 residues in the CDR3. CDR3 amino acids: CASSLVGQPTSYEQYF. The DNA of the CDR3 is TGTGCCAGCAGCCTCGTGGGACAGCCAACATCCTACGAGCAGTACTTC.

J is TRBJ2-7 and V is TRBV27, with 8 bases lining up with TRBD1. J lost 1 base, V lost 6 bases, and 11 bases had no gene match. Germline V CDR1 and CDR2: MNHEY, SMNVEV (reference sequence). CDR3 length: 16 amino acids. The CDR3 sequence: CASSISSGTGSYEQYF. The CDR3 bases are TGTGCCAGCAGCATATCCTCCGGGACAGGATCCTACGAGCAGTACTTC.

The V and J genes are TRBV6-6 and TRBJ2-7; 10 nucleotides match TRBD2. The CDR3 is 16 amino acids. Germline trimming cut 6 bases from V and 1 base from J; bases unmatched to any gene: 9. Germline CDR1 reads MNHNY; CDR2 reads SVGAGI (reference sequence). This CDR3 is CASRALAGVRSYEQYF. As DNA, the CDR3 is TGTGCCAGCAGGGCTCTAGCGGGAGTCCGGTCCTACGAGCAGTACTTC.

V and J are TRBV19 and TRBJ2-1; TRBD1 might be the D (6 bases). Germline V gene data show CDR1 as LNHDA and CDR2 as SQIVND (reference sequence). Trimming stripped 3 bases from V and 1 base from J, with 16 bases between. CDR3 length: 17 amino acids. The CDR3 loop reads CASSIKHQGHSYNEQFF. The CDR3 DNA is TGTGCCAGTAGTATTAAACATCAGGGGCATTCCTACAATGAGCAGTTCTTC.

The chain is built from TRBV18 and TRBJ1-6; D possibly corresponds to TRBD1 (5 bases). The CDR3 covers 15 residues. V was pared by 2 bases and J by 7 bases, with 12 bases between. Germline CDR1 and CDR2: KGHSH and LQKENI. The CDR3 coding sequence is TGTGCCAGCTCACCAAAGGACGGGGGAAATTCACCCCTCCACTTT. The encoded protein is CASSPKDGGNSPLHF. The complete variable domain, with remaining parts taken from reference TRBV18 and TRBJ1-6, reads NAGVMQNPRHLVRRRGQEARLRCSPMKGHSHVYWYRQLPEEGLKFMVYLQKENIIDESGMPKERFSAEFPKEGPSILRIQQVVRGDSAAYFCASSPKDGGNSPLHFGNGTRLTVT.

The count of this clone is one. The chain has TRBV30 and TRBJ1-2, with 7 bases identical to TRBD1. Unmatched junction bases numbered 3, after V lost 4 bases and J lost 4 bases. The germline V gene encodes CDR1 GTSNPN and CDR2 SVGIG (reference sequence). The CDR3 runs 12 residues. The chain's CDR3 is CAWTGTVYGYTF. In nucleotides, the CDR3 is TGTGCCTGGACTGGGACAGTCTATGGCTACACCTTC.

V and J are TRBV6-5 and TRBJ2-5; the D gene could be TRBD1 or TRBD2 (5 bases each). Trimming removed 5 bases at V and 3 bases at J, with 10 bases between. The CDR3 length is 13 residues. Germline assignment: CDR1 MNHEY and CDR2 SVGAGI. The CDR3 protein is CASSPGREETQYF. CDR3 coding DNA: TGTGCCAGCAGTCCGGGACGGGAAGAGACCCAGTACTTC.